Listed here are 28 T cell receptor beta chains from one sample, sequenced in a study of cytomegalovirus exposure and HLA in healthy donors. The PCR ran on 60 Vbeta and 13 Jbeta primers. Method: immunoSEQ multiplex PCR; TCRdb's copy keeps in-frame clones and lacks some. The sample has around 150,000 clones; around three quarters are singletons. The sequenced sample was PBMCs. These receptors all stem from a woman aged 40-49 years in good health and CMV-seronegative.

The chain is built from TRBV5-1 and TRBJ1-5; D remains ambiguous. The ends were cut back, 0 bases at V and 7 bases at J, with 8 bases in the middle. This CDR3 is 13 amino acids long. The germline V gene encodes CDR1 SGHRS and CDR2 YFSETQ. The CDR3: CASSLGGEQPQHF. The CDR3, as DNA: TGCGCCAGCAGCTTGGGCGGGGAACAGCCCCAGCATTTT.

The gene calls are TRBV2 and TRBJ1-5; TRBD1 matches 7 bases. The CDR3 is 15 residues long. The germline V gene encodes CDR1 SNHLY and CDR2 FYNNEI. V was pared by 6 bases and J by 1 base, with 6 bases of the junction left unmatched. The CDR3 nucleotides are TGTGCCAGCAGCCCACAGGGGACCAGCAATCAGCCCCAGCATTTT. Encoded protein: CASSPQGTSNQPQHF.

The table lists this clone with a few counts. This chain links TRBV7-6 with TRBJ2-1, with TRBD2 matching 9 bases. The CDR3 covers 16 residues. Germline V gene lookup returns CDR1 SGHVS and CDR2 FNYEAQ. V gave up 5 bases and J gave up 5 bases; unmatched junction bases: 10. The CDR3 reads CASSPQTAGGHNEQFF. CDR3 nucleotide sequence: TGTGCCAGCAGCCCCCAAACAGCGGGAGGTCACAATGAGCAGTTCTTC.

This chain joins TRBV6-5 and TRBJ1-5; D is unresolved. V lost 6 bases to trimming and J lost 0 bases, with 6 bases between them. The CDR3 is 13 amino acids. Germline CDR1 and CDR2: MNHEY and SVGAGI. The CDR3 loop is CASRPNSNQPQHF. The CDR3 nucleotides are TGTGCCAGCAGACCTAATAGCAATCAGCCCCAGCATTTT.

This chain uses TRBV7-2 with TRBJ2-5; TRBD2 matches 15 bases. Germline CDR1 SGHTA, CDR2 FQGNSA. Trimming took 4 bases from V and 5 from J; bases not matched to a gene: 5. The CDR3 contains 16 residues. The CDR3 bases are TGTGCCAGCAGCTCGGGACTAGCGGGAGGCCGGGAGACCCAGTACTTC. This translates into CASSSGLAGGRETQYF. The full variable domain, completed using reference TRBV7-2 and TRBJ2-5, is GAGVSQSPSNKVTEKGKDVELRCDPISGHTALYWYRQSLGQGLEFLIYFQGNSAPDKSGLPSDRFSAERTGGSVSTLTIQRTQQEDSAVYLCASSSGLAGGRETQYFGPGTRLLVL.

The chain combines TRBV2 with TRBJ2-7, with 7 nucleotides matching TRBD1. The CDR3 length is 12 residues. J was trimmed by 4 bases and V by 6 bases; bases with no gene match: 3. Germline assignment: CDR1 SNHLY and CDR2 FYNNEI. The CDR3 sequence: CASRVQGYEQYF. The CDR3 bases are TGTGCCAGCAGGGTACAGGGGTACGAGCAGTACTTC.

The CDR3 region is CASSLDRTSGYNEQFF. CDR3 nucleotides: TGTGCCAGCAGCTTAGACCGGACTAGCGGCTACAATGAGCAGTTCTTC. The V and J genes are TRBV11-3 and TRBJ2-1; 10 bases match TRBD2. CDR1 and CDR2 (germline): SGHNT, YENEEA. V trimming: 0 bases; J trimming: 3 bases; junction bases outside the gene matches: 2. This CDR3 is built from 16 residues.

The rearrangement uses TRBV2 and TRBJ2-1; D is uncertain. V was clipped by 4 bases and J by 7 bases, with 8 bases between them. Germline V gene lookup returns CDR1 SNHLY and CDR2 FYNNEI. This CDR3 comprises 12 residues. The CDR3 coding sequence is TGTGCCAGCAGTGTCTTGCGGAATGAGCAGTTCTTC. Its translation: CASSVLRNEQFF.

V gene TRBV19 combines with J gene TRBJ2-2; TRBD2 matches 12 bases. CDR1 is LNHDA, CDR2 SQIVND, per germline (reference sequence). The CDR3 is 15 residues long. V lost 5 bases, J lost 7 bases, and 5 bases stayed unmatched. CDR3 loop: CASSPTSGGSGELFF. CDR3 bases: TGTGCCAGTAGTCCGACTAGCGGGGGAAGCGGGGAGCTGTTTTTT. Supplemented by reference TRBV19 and TRBJ2-2, the full variable domain reads DGGITQSPKYLFRKEGQNVTLSCEQNLNHDAMYWYRQDPGQGLRLIYYSQIVNDFQKGDIAEGYSVSREKKESFPLTVTSAQKNPTAFYLCASSPTSGGSGELFFGEGSRLTVL.

This clone has just one count. This rearrangement joins TRBV6-5 to TRBJ1-5; tentative D call: TRBD1 (5 bases). V lost 5 bases to trimming and J lost 4 bases, with 15 bases between them. There are 15 residues in the CDR3. Germline V lookup: CDR1 MNHEY, CDR2 SVGAGI. The CDR3, as DNA: TGTGCCAGCAGTACAGGTCCCCCAGAGAATCAGCCCCAGCATTTT. Translating it yields CASSTGPPENQPQHF.

This chain connects TRBV2 to TRBJ2-3; TRBD1 matches 7 bases. V trimming: 6 bases; J trimming: 0 bases; junction bases outside the gene matches: 6. This CDR3 spans 15 amino acids. Germline V gene lookup returns CDR1 SNHLY and CDR2 FYNNEI. The chain's CDR3 is CASRGQPLSTDTQYF. The CDR3 region has the DNA TGTGCCAGCAGGGGACAGCCTTTAAGCACAGATACGCAGTATTTT. The variable domain in full, with the rest retrieved from reference TRBV2 and TRBJ2-3, is EPEVTQTPSHQVTQMGQEVILRCVPISNHLYFYWYRQILGQKVEFLVSFYNNEISEKSEIFDDQFSVERPDGSNFTLKIRSTKLEDSAMYFCASRGQPLSTDTQYFGPGTRLTVL.

The genes are TRBV7-9 and TRBJ2-7; maybe TRBD1 (6 bases). The V end lost 2 bases, the J end lost 7 bases, and 12 bases lay between the germline ends. This CDR3 comprises 13 residues. The V gene's germline CDR1 is SEHNR and CDR2 FQNEAQ (reference sequence). CDR3 sequence: CASSLNRAGEQYF. The CDR3 DNA is TGTGCCAGCAGCTTAAACAGGGCTGGGGAGCAGTACTTC.

J is TRBJ1-1 and V is TRBV18, with a weak D call TRBD1 (5 bases). Germline lookup yields CDR1 KGHSH and CDR2 LQKENI. Trimming pared 5 bases from V and 1 base from J, leaving 8 bases between. The CDR3 contains 13 residues. For the CDR3, the DNA is TGTGCCAGCTCATATGACAGGAACACTGAAGCTTTCTTT. As protein: CASSYDRNTEAFF.

J is TRBJ2-7 and V is TRBV7-9, with D perhaps TRBD1 (6 bases). V was pared by 8 bases and J by 2 bases, with 19 bases between. This CDR3 is built from 15 residues. From germline, CDR1 is SEHNR and CDR2 FQNEAQ (reference sequence). CDR3 nucleotides: TGTGCCAGCGGACAGCAATGGGGCCGGGCCTACGAGCAGTACTTC. This translates into CASGQQWGRAYEQYF.

V gene TRBV5-1 combines with J gene TRBJ2-3; the D gene is possibly TRBD2 (6 bases). Trimming left V 0 bases short and J 3 bases short, with 11 bases between. The CDR3 is 15 residues long. CDR1 is SGHRS, CDR2 YFSETQ, per germline. CDR3 DNA sequence: TGCGCCAGCAGCTTGGCCGGGGGTTATACAGATACGCAGTATTTT. Its translation: CASSLAGGYTDTQYF.

A single count supports this clone. This rearrangement joins TRBV27 to TRBJ1-5; D is perhaps TRBD1 (5 bases). Germline values: CDR1 MNHEY, CDR2 SMNVEV (reference sequence). The CDR3 is 14 residues long. With 4 bases removed from V and 9 bases from J, the gap between germline ends came to 16 bases. Here the CDR3 reads CASSYERGGGPQHF. CDR3 nucleotide sequence: TGTGCCAGCAGTTACGAAAGAGGCGGGGGGCCCCAGCATTTT.

This rearrangement joins TRBV27 to TRBJ1-4, with a tentative D call TRBD1 (5 bases). CDR3 length equals 16 residues. Per germline, CDR1 MNHEY and CDR2 SMNVEV (reference sequence). The V and J ends lost 5 bases and 7 bases respectively, with 20 bases between them. CDR3 region: CASSPFGGTLGEKLFF. CDR3 DNA: TGTGCCAGCAGTCCCTTCGGGGGGACCCTGGGTGAAAAACTGTTTTTT.

This rearrangement joins TRBV6-5 to TRBJ2-2; 8 bases agree with TRBD1. The J segment lost 1 base and the V segment lost 2 bases, leaving 0 bases of the junction unmatched. Per germline, CDR1 MNHEY and CDR2 SVGAGI. This CDR3 spans 15 amino acids. The CDR3 is CASSYGTGNTGELFF. In DNA, the CDR3 is TGTGCCAGCAGTTACGGGACAGGGAACACCGGGGAGCTGTTTTTT.

This clone was counted between two and nine times. This chain connects TRBV7-3 to TRBJ1-1, with D tentatively TRBD1 (5 bases). This CDR3 region has 13 residues. Trimming stripped 4 bases from V and 3 bases from J, with 9 bases between. Looked up from germline, CDR1 is SGHTA and CDR2 is FQGTGA. As DNA, the CDR3 is TGTGCCAGCAGCTCCCAACAGGACACTGAAGCTTTCTTT. This gives the protein CASSSQQDTEAFF.

The V and J genes are TRBV29-1 and TRBJ1-1; D is possibly TRBD1 (5 bases). The germline gives CDR1 SQVTM, CDR2 ANQGSEA. V gave up 6 bases and J gave up 6 bases, with 23 bases separating them. The CDR3 totals 15 residues. The CDR3 DNA reads as TGCAGCGTCACGAACAACAGGCAGGGTGGATCTGAAGCTTTCTTT. This codes for CSVTNNRQGGSEAFF.

This rearrangement joins TRBV7-9 to TRBJ2-7; 7 bases are a match to TRBD2. V lost 0 bases and J lost 4; bases outside the gene matches: 12. This CDR3 is built from 17 residues. Germline CDR1 and CDR2: SEHNR and FQNEAQ (reference sequence). The CDR3 DNA follows: TGTGCCAGCAGCTTAGCGTGGGAGGGGTTACGTCCTTACGAGCAGTACTTC. Translating gives CASSLAWEGLRPYEQYF.

The chain combines TRBV11-2 with TRBJ2-7; 8 bases are a match to TRBD1. The CDR3 length is 14 residues. Unmatched junction bases numbered 0, after V lost 0 bases and J lost 2 bases. CDR1 and CDR2 (germline): SGHAT, FQNNGV. The DNA of the CDR3 is TGTGCCAGCAGCTTAGACAGGGGGCCCTACGAGCAGTACTTC. Its protein is CASSLDRGPYEQYF. Complete variable domain (other parts from reference TRBV11-2 and TRBJ2-7): EAGVAQSPRYKIIEKRQSVAFWCNPISGHATLYWYQQILGQGPKLLIQFQNNGVVDDSQLPKDRFSAERLKGVDSTLKIQPAKLEDSAVYLCASSLDRGPYEQYFGPGTRLTVT.

This sequence joins TRBV6-6 and TRBJ1-2; D perhaps matches TRBD1 (5 bases). The V end was cut by 8 bases, the J end by 4 bases, with 14 bases between. The CDR3 runs to 13 residues. The germline gives CDR1 MNHNY, CDR2 SVGAGI (reference sequence). The DNA for the CDR3 is TGTGCCAGCGCCAGGGAACAGTTCTATGGCTACACCTTC. This gives the protein CASAREQFYGYTF.

This sequence joins TRBV27 and TRBJ1-1; D call uncertain. There are 11 residues in the CDR3. The germline gives CDR1 MNHEY, CDR2 SMNVEV (reference sequence). The V and J ends lost 2 bases and 7 bases respectively, with 5 bases between them. The CDR3 bases are TGTGCCAGCAGTTTAGGGCATGAAGCTTTCTTT. Translating it yields CASSLGHEAFF.

For this clone: Within the sample, other DNA sequences also encode this same CDR3. CDR3 loop: CASSIGVNQPQHF. The CDR3 DNA reads TGTGCCAGTAGTATAGGAGTTAATCAGCCCCAGCATTTT. The chain links TRBV19 to TRBJ1-5; D gene uncertain. CDR1 is LNHDA and CDR2 is SQIVND in the germline V gene (reference sequence). There are 13 residues in the CDR3. V lost 1 base to trimming and J lost 4 bases, with 5 bases between them. Full variable domain (missing parts from reference TRBV19 and TRBJ1-5): DGGITQSPKYLFRKEGQNVTLSCEQNLNHDAMYWYRQDPGQGLRLIYYSQIVNDFQKGDIAEGYSVSREKKESFPLTVTSAQKNPTAFYLCASSIGVNQPQHFGDGTRLSIL.

V and J are TRBV30 and TRBJ1-2, with D unclear. Deletions cut 2 bases from V and 5 bases from J, with 12 bases between. CDR3 length equals 13 residues. Per germline, CDR1 GTSNPN and CDR2 SVGIG (reference sequence). The CDR3 protein is CAWSWGGLYGYTF. CDR3 nucleotide sequence: TGTGCCTGGAGTTGGGGAGGTCTTTATGGCTACACCTTC. Combining the CDR3 with reference TRBV30 and TRBJ1-2 gives the whole variable domain SQTIHQWPATLVQPVGSPLSLECTVEGTSNPNLYWYRQAAGRGLQLLFYSVGIGQISSEVPQNLSASRPQDRQFILSSKKLLLSDSGFYLCAWSWGGLYGYTFGSGTRLTVV.

V gene TRBV7-3 combines with J gene TRBJ1-1; TRBD1 is a possible D gene (5 bases). This CDR3 spans 13 amino acids. In germline, CDR1 is SGHTA, CDR2 FQGTGA. Trimming pared 4 bases from V and 1 base from J, leaving 7 bases between. The CDR3 loop is CASSSDTNTEAFF. Here the CDR3 DNA reads TGTGCCAGCAGCTCGGACACGAACACTGAAGCTTTCTTT.

Only a few counts were recorded for this clone. The chain links TRBV6-1 to TRBJ2-3, with a weak D call TRBD2 (6 bases). V lost 4 bases and J lost 6, with 23 bases in between. The germline CDR1 and CDR2 sequences are MNHNS and SASEGT. The CDR3 extends over 17 amino acids. DNA of the CDR3: TGTGCCAGCAGTGTAGCGGCTAGCGAGAGGGTAGCGGATACGCAGTATTTT. It codes for CASSVAASERVADTQYF.